Below, 17 T cell receptor beta chains from the same sample are listed, as sequenced in a study of blood T cell repertoires in COVID-19. Sequenced by immunoSEQ multiplex PCR; TCRdb stores in-frame clones only, minus some. Of roughly 260,000 clones in the sample, 90% to 95% were seen once. The sequenced sample was PBMCs or T cells enriched from blood (not recorded which). The receptors stem from a woman between 18 and 30 years old who had recovered from COVID-19.

The chain links TRBV7-2 to TRBJ1-5; D gene uncertain. Germline-derived CDR1 and CDR2 are SGHTA and FQGNSA. Trimming left V 5 bases short and J 2 bases short, with 10 bases between. The CDR3 spans 14 residues. DNA for the CDR3: TGTGCCAGCAGCGCGGGGTATGGCAATCAGCCCCAGCATTTT. As protein: CASSAGYGNQPQHF.

The rearrangement uses TRBV6-5 and TRBJ1-1; no firm D call. Between the trimmed V and J ends, which lost 5 bases and 1 base, there was a span of 11 bases. The CDR3 length is 14 residues. Germline CDR1 is MNHEY and CDR2 is SVGAGI. The CDR3 reads CASSPGRGNTEAFF. CDR3 sequence (DNA): TGTGCCAGCAGTCCCGGACGGGGGAACACTGAAGCTTTCTTT.

V usage is TRBV10-1 and J usage is TRBJ2-2; 12 bases agree with TRBD2. Germline V gives CDR1 WNHNN, CDR2 SYGVQD (reference sequence). The V gene end was trimmed by 6 bases and the J gene end by 0 bases; junction bases not matched to a gene: 5. The CDR3 totals 17 residues. The CDR3 DNA reads TGCGCCAGCAGCCGGGGACTAGCGGGTTCGAACACCGGGGAGCTGTTTTTT. Protein sequence: CASSRGLAGSNTGELFF.

This chain links TRBV2 with TRBJ1-4; TRBD1 matches at 7 bases. V dropped 8 bases and J dropped 2; count of bases not matched to a gene: 8. The CDR3 extends over 15 amino acids. The V gene's germline CDR1 is SNHLY and CDR2 FYNNEI. The CDR3 coding sequence is TGTGCCAGCGAGCTTCAGGGGGTGACTAATGAAAAACTGTTTTTT. Translating it yields CASELQGVTNEKLFF.

The genes are TRBV18 and TRBJ1-3, with D perhaps TRBD1 (5 bases). The CDR3 is 16 residues long. Germline loops: CDR1 KGHSH, CDR2 LQKENI. Trimming pared 0 bases from V and 0 bases from J, leaving 9 bases between. As DNA, the CDR3 is TGTGCCAGCTCACCACCGAACGGGGGCTCTGGAAACACCATATATTTT. Its translation: CASSPPNGGSGNTIYF.

Worth noting for this clone: Other DNA sequences of this sample code for an identical CDR3. The chain couples TRBV27 to TRBJ1-5; D possibly corresponds to TRBD1 (6 bases). The ends were cut back, 5 bases at V and 4 bases at J, with 9 bases in the middle. The CDR3 spans 13 residues. The germline CDR1 and CDR2 sequences are MNHEY and SMNVEV (reference sequence). The CDR3: CASSLQGNQPQHF. In DNA form, the CDR3 reads TGTGCCAGCAGTCTACAGGGAAATCAGCCCCAGCATTTT.

This rearrangement joins TRBV20-1 to TRBJ2-4, with 13 bases that match TRBD2. The CDR3 consists of 11 residues. Germline V gives CDR1 DFQATT, CDR2 SNEGSKA (reference sequence). This CDR3 is CGLAGENIQYF. The CDR3 coding sequence is TGCGGACTAGCGGGAGAGAACATTCAGTACTTC.

The chain is built from TRBV19 and TRBJ1-6, with D uncertain. The CDR3 consists of 13 residues. Deletions cut 5 bases from V and 5 bases from J, with 7 bases between. The V gene's germline CDR1 is LNHDA and CDR2 SQIVND (reference sequence). The CDR3 loop reads CASSQADNSPLHF. The CDR3 nucleotides read TGTGCCAGTAGTCAGGCAGATAATTCACCCCTCCACTTT.

This clone was observed a few times. The J gene is TRBJ2-7, the V gene TRBV5-4; 8 positions agree with TRBD2. Germline V gene lookup returns CDR1 SGHNT and CDR2 YYREEE (reference sequence). With V trimmed by 1 base and J by 0 bases, 6 bases remained unmatched. The CDR3 runs to 16 residues. The CDR3 protein is CASSLKERGPSYEQYF. The CDR3 bases are TGTGCCAGCAGCTTGAAGGAGCGGGGGCCCTCCTACGAGCAGTACTTC. The whole variable domain, filled in from reference TRBV5-4 and TRBJ2-7, reads ETGVTQSPTHLIKTRGQQVTLRCSSQSGHNTVSWYQQALGQGPQFIFQYYREEENGRGNFPPRFSGLQFPNYSSELNVNALELDDSALYLCASSLKERGPSYEQYFGPGTRLTVT.

The chain carries TRBV7-6 and TRBJ2-1, with TRBD2 identical over 7 bases. The CDR3 totals 14 residues. From germline, CDR1 is SGHVS and CDR2 FNYEAQ. V lost 5 bases and J lost 4; bases outside the gene matches: 5. CDR3 in DNA: TGTGCCAGCAGCCTCCAGCGGGATTACAATGAGCAGTTCTTC. This gives the protein CASSLQRDYNEQFF.

This chain connects TRBV21-1 to TRBJ1-6; the D call TRBD1 from the table was never checked on the DNA. TRBV21-1 represents a pseudogene. The CDR3 has 16 amino acids. This CDR3 is CASRSRFRSYNSPLHF. CDR3 in DNA: TGTGCCAGCAGGTCCAGGTTTCGCTCCTATAATTCACCCCTCCACTTT.

The gene calls are TRBV5-1 and TRBJ2-1; TRBD2 matches 7 bases. Looked up from germline, CDR1 is SGHRS and CDR2 is YFSETQ. Germline trimming cut 3 bases from V and 4 bases from J; bases unmatched to any gene: 22. The CDR3 has 20 amino acids. CDR3 coding DNA: TGCGCCAGCAGCTCCCAACCCCAATCCCCCCTAGCGGCCTTATACAATGAGCAGTTCTTC. Its translation is CASSSQPQSPLAALYNEQFF.

The chain links TRBV15 to TRBJ2-2; D is perhaps TRBD2 (6 bases). The germline gives CDR1 LNHNV, CDR2 YYDKDF (reference sequence). The CDR3 spans 15 residues. V lost 3 bases and J 6 bases, leaving 14 bases between the germline ends. This CDR3 is CATSRRGGNAGELFF. The CDR3, as DNA: TGTGCCACCAGCAGGCGAGGCGGGAATGCCGGGGAGCTGTTTTTT.

CDR3 residues: CASSSREAGEQYF. The CDR3 DNA follows: TGTGCCAGCAGCTCCCGCGAGGCGGGGGAGCAGTACTTC. This rearrangement joins TRBV7-2 to TRBJ2-7; a possible D gene is TRBD2 (6 bases). The CDR3 length is 13 residues. V dropped 4 bases and J dropped 7 bases, with 14 bases sitting between them. Germline values: CDR1 SGHTA, CDR2 FQGNSA.

Here the CDR3 DNA reads TGTGCCAGCAGCCAAGAAAGCGGCCTAGAAGCAGGCAACGAGCAGTACTTC. Amino acids: CASSQESGLEAGNEQYF. The genes are TRBV4-2 and TRBJ2-7; a possible D gene is TRBD2 (5 bases). From germline, CDR1 is LGHNA and CDR2 YNFKEQ. V gave up 0 bases and J gave up 5 bases, with 20 bases separating them. This CDR3 contains 17 residues.

The chain carries TRBV9 and TRBJ2-5; perhaps TRBD1 as D (7 bases). The CDR3 has 17 amino acids. Germline lookup yields CDR1 SGDLS and CDR2 YYNGEE. The ends were cut back, 2 bases at V and 7 bases at J, with 24 bases in the middle. The CDR3 spells CASSVTTGTGGRGTQYF. CDR3 coding DNA: TGTGCCAGCAGCGTCACGACAGGGACCGGTGGGCGGGGGACCCAGTACTTC.

The rearrangement uses TRBV4-2 and TRBJ1-6, with 10 bases lining up with TRBD1. Germline trimming cut 8 bases from V and 8 bases from J; bases unmatched to any gene: 6. Germline V gives CDR1 LGHNA, CDR2 YNFKEQ. The CDR3 is 14 residues long. The CDR3 protein is CASRGQGSDSPLHF. CDR3 sequence (DNA): TGTGCCAGCCGGGGACAGGGGTCTGATTCACCCCTCCACTTT.